The next 30 T cell receptor beta chains were all read from a single sample in a study of blood T cell repertoires in COVID-19. Clones were sequenced by immunoSEQ multiplex PCR, and TCRdb holds only the in-frame ones, with some missing. This sample carries tens of thousands of clones, roughly nine tenths of them seen once, and the ten largest clones take about 13%. Input material: peripheral blood. Receptor source: a man in his 70s with active COVID-19.

This chain connects TRBV18 to TRBJ1-1; D unclear. Germline V lookup: CDR1 KGHSH, CDR2 LQKENI. Trimming pared 6 bases from V and 1 base from J, leaving 15 bases between. The CDR3 has 15 residues. The CDR3 loop is CASSVNGGTNTEAFF. The CDR3 region has the DNA TGTGCCAGCTCCGTTAACGGCGGAACGAACACTGAAGCTTTCTTT.

This chain uses TRBV21-1 with TRBJ2-4; the D segment call TRBD1 is taken from the table without a DNA check. TRBV21-1 is termed a pseudogene. This CDR3 region has 15 residues. CDR3 bases: TGTGCCAGCAGCAAAGGGACAGGGGCCAAAAACATTCAGTACTTC. Its protein product is CASSKGTGAKNIQYF.

The chain has TRBV11-2 and TRBJ2-1; D not certain. CDR1 is SGHAT and CDR2 is FQNNGV in the germline V gene. Trimming took off 3 bases at V and 7 bases at J, with 16 bases between the two ends. The CDR3 consists of 15 residues. DNA of the CDR3: TGTGCCAGCAGCTTCCGAGCCCCAGGAAATAATGAGCAGTTCTTC. It encodes CASSFRAPGNNEQFF.

The chain employs TRBV3-1 (or the pseudogene TRBV3-2) and TRBJ1-5; D is unclear. Germline assignment: CDR1 LGHDT and CDR2 YNNKEL (reference sequence). With 0 bases removed from V and 7 bases from J, the gap between germline ends came to 7 bases. The CDR3 totals 13 residues. CDR3 sequence: CASSQDVLQPQHF. Here the CDR3 DNA reads TGTGCCAGCAGCCAAGATGTGTTACAGCCCCAGCATTTT.

This rearrangement joins TRBV19 to TRBJ1-1, with D unclear. Germline V gene sequence: CDR1 LNHDA, CDR2 SQIVND (reference sequence). The CDR3 runs to 14 residues. V lost 3 bases and J lost 4, with 12 bases in between. The CDR3 nucleotides read TGTGCCAGTAGTATTACGGGGTTGGGCACTGAAGCTTTCTTT. The encoded protein is CASSITGLGTEAFF.

The V call is TRBV30, the J call TRBJ2-1; 11 bases agree with TRBD2. Germline values: CDR1 GTSNPN, CDR2 SVGIG (reference sequence). This CDR3 has 17 amino acids. Trimming cost V 1 base and J 2 bases; bases outside gene matches: 7. The CDR3: CAWSGGTSGSAYNEQFF. The CDR3 DNA sequence: TGTGCCTGGAGTGGTGGTACTAGCGGGAGCGCCTACAATGAGCAGTTCTTC.

The gene calls are TRBV7-2 and TRBJ2-3, with TRBD2 identical over 7 bases. This CDR3 spans 15 amino acids. In germline, CDR1 is SGHTA, CDR2 FQGNSA. V lost 5 bases and J lost 5; bases outside the gene matches: 10. The CDR3 region has the DNA TGTGCCAGCAGCCTGAGGGCGGGAGCAGTAGATACGCAGTATTTT. Residues: CASSLRAGAVDTQYF.

The count of this clone is one. The chain combines TRBV7-2 with TRBJ1-3; TRBD1 aligns across 7 bases. This CDR3 contains 13 residues. V shed 5 bases and J 10 bases; nucleotides not matched to a gene: 8. Looked up from germline, CDR1 is SGHTA and CDR2 is FQGNSA. Written as DNA, the CDR3 is TGTGCCAGCAGCCGGGACGCCAGGGGGACCATATATTTT. Translation: CASSRDARGTIYF.

The V gene is TRBV4-3, the J gene TRBJ2-5; D is unresolved. CDR1 and CDR2 from the germline V gene are LGHNA and YSLEER. V was pared by 0 bases and J by 5 bases, with 7 bases between. The CDR3 loop spans 13 amino acids. In nucleotides, the CDR3 is TGCGCCAGCAGCCAAGATTTCGGGGAGACCCAGTACTTC. Its translation is CASSQDFGETQYF.

CDR3 sequence reads: CASSLGALTQYF. The CDR3 region has the DNA TGTGCCAGCAGTTTAGGAGCACTGACCCAGTACTTC. The chain employs TRBV12-3 or TRBV12-4 and TRBJ2-5; D is unresolved. This CDR3 region has 12 residues. Deletions cut 1 base from V and 7 bases from J, with 7 bases between.

The J gene is TRBJ2-5, the V gene TRBV9; tentatively, D is TRBD1 (6 bases). The CDR3 spans 15 residues. Germline V CDR1 and CDR2: SGDLS, YYNGEE. The V gene lost 0 bases and the J gene lost 5 bases, with 14 bases spanning the gap. CDR3 sequence (DNA): TGTGCCAGCAGCGTAGGTACAACCCAGGGGGAGACCCAGTACTTC. Residues: CASSVGTTQGETQYF. Supplemented by reference TRBV9 and TRBJ2-5, the full variable domain reads DSGVTQTPKHLITATGQRVTLRCSPRSGDLSVYWYQQSLDQGLQFLIQYYNGEERAKGNILERFSAQQFPDLHSELNLSSLELGDSALYFCASSVGTTQGETQYFGPGTRLLVL.

The V and J genes are TRBV9 and TRBJ2-1; weak D call: TRBD2 (6 bases). This CDR3 is 16 amino acids long. CDR1 is SGDLS and CDR2 is YYNGEE in the germline V gene. The germline V and J ends were trimmed by 2 bases and 2 bases, with 14 bases remaining between them. The CDR3 region is CASSVELARTYNEQFF. Here the CDR3 DNA reads TGTGCCAGCAGCGTCGAGCTAGCGAGGACCTACAATGAGCAGTTCTTC. Using reference TRBV9 and TRBJ2-1 for the parts outside the CDR3, the full variable domain is DSGVTQTPKHLITATGQRVTLRCSPRSGDLSVYWYQQSLDQGLQFLIQYYNGEERAKGNILERFSAQQFPDLHSELNLSSLELGDSALYFCASSVELARTYNEQFFGPGTRLTVL.

The chain links TRBV6-2 or TRBV6-3 to TRBJ2-5; a possible D gene is TRBD2 (6 bases). This CDR3 region has 15 residues. V gave up 0 bases and J gave up 5 bases, with 13 bases separating them. Germline CDR1 reads MNHEY; CDR2 reads SVGEGT. Here the CDR3 reads CASSYSPGVRETQYF. CDR3 DNA: TGTGCCAGCAGTTACTCTCCGGGGGTCAGGGAGACCCAGTACTTC.

This rearrangement joins TRBV7-9 to TRBJ1-2; D remains ambiguous. There are 12 residues in the CDR3. The germline V gene has CDR1 SEHNR and CDR2 FQNEAQ (reference sequence). Trimming left V 5 bases short and J 7 bases short, with 11 bases between. The CDR3 DNA sequence: TGTGCCAGCAGCCCCCCCGGTGGTGGCTACACCTTC. It translates to CASSPPGGGYTF.

The gene calls are TRBV5-4 and TRBJ1-2, with D perhaps TRBD1 (5 bases). Germline CDR1 and CDR2: SGHNT and YYREEE (reference sequence). CDR3 length: 14 amino acids. V was trimmed by 9 bases and J by 2 bases, leaving 17 bases between them. The DNA for the CDR3 is TGTGCCATTCCCTCGGGACGGGGGAACTATGGCTACACCTTC. Protein product: CAIPSGRGNYGYTF.

This clone was seen only once. This chain links TRBV28 with TRBJ1-2; tentatively, D is TRBD1 (6 bases). The ends were cut back, 9 bases at V and 4 bases at J, with 21 bases in the middle. CDR3 length: 15 amino acids. Germline CDR1 MDHEN, CDR2 SYDVKM. CDR3 sequence (DNA): TGTGCCAGTGATAAAAGACAGGCCTATACCTATGGCTACACCTTC. This translates into CASDKRQAYTYGYTF.

This clone was counted a single time. The gene calls are TRBV28 and TRBJ1-2; the D is unclear. Deletions cut 6 bases from V and 6 bases from J, with 14 bases between. The length of the CDR3 is 13 residues. Germline lookup yields CDR1 MDHEN and CDR2 SYDVKM. CDR3 in DNA: TGTGCCAGCAGCCGACTAGTAGGAAATGGCTACACCTTC. This sequence encodes CASSRLVGNGYTF.

The CDR3: CASSATAWGQGVLSGTPRDEQYF. CDR3 coding DNA: TGTGCCAGCAGTGCTACTGCGTGGGGGCAGGGGGTACTTAGCGGGACCCCTCGAGACGAGCAGTACTTC. This chain uses TRBV27 with TRBJ2-7, with a possible D match to TRBD2 (8 bases). The CDR3 totals 23 residues. Trimming took off 5 bases at V and 5 bases at J, with 43 bases between the two ends. CDR1 and CDR2 (germline): MNHEY, SMNVEV (reference sequence).

In its sample, this clone is medium-sized (0.01 to 0.1%). The J gene is TRBJ1-6, the V gene TRBV2, with 7 bases fitting TRBD1. V lost 7 bases and J lost 8; bases outside the gene matches: 11. From germline, CDR1 is SNHLY and CDR2 FYNNEI. The CDR3 loop spans 15 amino acids. For the CDR3, the DNA is TGTGCCAGCACCGGACAGGTTGGGGGATATTCACCCCTCCACTTT. Protein sequence: CASTGQVGGYSPLHF.

V usage is TRBV19 and J usage is TRBJ1-5, with D tentatively TRBD1 (5 bases). V lost 4 bases and J lost 4, with 11 bases in between. Germline V gene lookup returns CDR1 LNHDA and CDR2 SQIVND (reference sequence). The CDR3 has 14 residues. The CDR3 protein is CASSRTGPNQPQHF. DNA for the CDR3: TGTGCCAGTAGTAGAACAGGCCCTAATCAGCCCCAGCATTTT.

This clone is a singleton in its sample. The chain carries TRBV11-2 and TRBJ2-1; TRBD1 aligns across 8 bases. Germline V gene sequence: CDR1 SGHAT, CDR2 FQNNGV. The CDR3 runs to 15 residues. Germline trimming cut 5 bases from V and 1 base from J; bases unmatched to any gene: 4. The CDR3 region is CASSPDRGSYNEQFF. CDR3 bases: TGTGCCAGCAGCCCCGACAGGGGATCCTACAATGAGCAGTTCTTC.

The V gene is TRBV20-1, the J gene TRBJ2-3; 9 nucleotides match TRBD1. J gave up 1 base and V 3 bases, and 5 bases lay outside the gene matches. The CDR3 contains 15 residues. Germline assignment: CDR1 DFQATT and CDR2 SNEGSKA (reference sequence). DNA of the CDR3: TGCAGTGCTAGTAGACAGGGGGATGGCACAGATACGCAGTATTTT. The encoded protein is CSASRQGDGTDTQYF.

This chain connects TRBV7-2 to TRBJ2-7, with 8 bases fitting TRBD1. J lost 6 bases, V lost 5 bases, and 6 bases had no gene match. There are 13 residues in the CDR3. Germline-derived CDR1 and CDR2 are SGHTA and FQGNSA. The CDR3 DNA reads TGTGCCAGCAGCGCGCGACAGGGGAGCGAGCAGTACTTC. It specifies CASSARQGSEQYF.

The count of this clone is one. The genes are TRBV15 and TRBJ1-1; D unresolved. With 4 bases removed from V and 6 bases from J, the gap between germline ends came to 12 bases. The germline V gene has CDR1 LNHNV and CDR2 YYDKDF (reference sequence). This CDR3 spans 13 amino acids. CDR3 DNA: TGTGCCACCAGCACCGATAGAGGTCCTGAAGCTTTCTTT. Translation gives CATSTDRGPEAFF.

The CDR3 protein is CASSIGGSGNTGELFF. CDR3 nucleotide sequence: TGTGCCAGTAGTATAGGGGGTAGCGGGAACACCGGGGAGCTGTTTTTT. The chain recombines TRBV19 with TRBJ2-2; maybe TRBD2 (6 bases). The CDR3 length is 16 residues. Trimming took off 1 base at V and 1 base at J, with 10 bases between the two ends. Germline V gives CDR1 LNHDA, CDR2 SQIVND (reference sequence).

V usage is TRBV11-2 and J usage is TRBJ2-2, with D hard to call. Trimming removed 5 bases at V and 7 bases at J, with 14 bases between. Germline V gene data show CDR1 as SGHAT and CDR2 as FQNNGV. The CDR3 contains 14 residues. CDR3 amino acids: CASSPVTGGGELFF. The CDR3 DNA sequence: TGTGCCAGCAGCCCCGTCACCGGCGGCGGGGAGCTGTTTTTT.

V is TRBV9 and J is TRBJ1-6; no clear D gene. Germline V gives CDR1 SGDLS, CDR2 YYNGEE. V was shortened by 3 bases and J by 8 bases, with 9 bases between the two germline ends. The CDR3 totals 13 residues. The DNA of the CDR3 is TGTGCCAGCAGCGGCAGCGGGGATTCACCCCTCCACTTT. Residues: CASSGSGDSPLHF. Together with reference TRBV9 and TRBJ1-6, the CDR3 gives the full variable domain: DSGVTQTPKHLITATGQRVTLRCSPRSGDLSVYWYQQSLDQGLQFLIQYYNGEERAKGNILERFSAQQFPDLHSELNLSSLELGDSALYFCASSGSGDSPLHFGNGTRLTVT.

The J gene is TRBJ1-2, the V gene TRBV28, with D tentatively TRBD1 (5 bases). The CDR3 is 17 residues long. Germline values: CDR1 MDHEN, CDR2 SYDVKM. Trimming pared 3 bases from V and 8 bases from J, leaving 25 bases between. CDR3 bases: TGTGCCAGCAGTTTTGGTCCGGGGGGGAGGGAGGCCCGGGGCTACACCTTC. Encoded protein: CASSFGPGGREARGYTF.

This rearrangement joins TRBV7-9 to TRBJ2-2, with unresolved D. The V end was cut by 2 bases, the J end by 6 bases, with 4 bases between. The CDR3 has 12 amino acids. Per the germline V gene, CDR1 is SEHNR and CDR2 is FQNEAQ (reference sequence). The CDR3 bases are TGTGCCAGCAGCTTATATCCCGGGGAGCTGTTTTTT. Its translation is CASSLYPGELFF.

Only one count was recorded for this clone. The genes are TRBV30 and TRBJ2-3; tentative D call: TRBD1 (5 bases). The CDR3 contains 12 residues. Trimming took off 2 bases at V and 6 bases at J, with 9 bases between the two ends. From germline, CDR1 is GTSNPN and CDR2 SVGIG (reference sequence). CDR3 loop: CAWSPRGDTQYF. The CDR3 nucleotides are TGTGCCTGGAGTCCTAGGGGTGATACGCAGTATTTT.